This T cell receptor beta chain was identified in a study of identical twins. This CDR3 is 14 amino acids long. V was pared by 5 bases and J by 2 bases, with 12 bases between. Germline CDR1 SQVTM, CDR2 ANQGSEA. Study-wide findings and caveats: Part of the zero-insertion signal could reflect confounding by invariant MAIT and iNKT cells.

This clonotype has ten or more counts. Its antigen is undetermined. cDNA carried unique molecular identifiers, and a universal primer site was added by template switching. TCRdb recomputed calls from the 5' RACE reads with MiXCR, one row per CDR3 protein. The table has 550,000 to 700,000 distinct CDR3 sequences, approximately 9.6% seen once; the top ten hold more than 2.5%. These data were also reused for a study on yellow fever vaccine responses in identical twins.

This TCR came from a woman in her late teens or twenties in good health. The chain is built from TRBV29-1 and TRBJ2-2; D call uncertain. Source material: PBMCs. The CDR3 loop reads CSVKVDGNTGELFF. CDR3 DNA: TGCAGCGTTAAGGTGGACGGAAACACCGGGGAGCTGTTTTTT.